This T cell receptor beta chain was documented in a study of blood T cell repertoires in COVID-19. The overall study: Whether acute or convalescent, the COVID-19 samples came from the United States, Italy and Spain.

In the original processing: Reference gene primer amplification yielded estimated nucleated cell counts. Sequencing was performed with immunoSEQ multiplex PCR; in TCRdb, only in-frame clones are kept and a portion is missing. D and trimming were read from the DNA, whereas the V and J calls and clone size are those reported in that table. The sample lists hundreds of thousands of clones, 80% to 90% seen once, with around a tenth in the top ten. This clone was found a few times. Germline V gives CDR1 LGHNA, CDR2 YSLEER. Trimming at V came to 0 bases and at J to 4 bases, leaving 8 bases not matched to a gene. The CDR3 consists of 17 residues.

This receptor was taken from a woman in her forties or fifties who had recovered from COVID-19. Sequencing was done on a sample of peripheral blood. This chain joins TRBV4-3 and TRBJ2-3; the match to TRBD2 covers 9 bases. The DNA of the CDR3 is TGCGCCAGCAGCCAAGATGCGGGGACTAGCCTCGCAGATACGCAGTATTTT. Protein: CASSQDAGTSLADTQYF.